This T cell receptor (beta chain) was recorded in a study of control samples from healthy donors and cancer patients. The protocol was immunoSEQ multiplex PCR, while the TCRdb copy is restricted to in-frame clones and leaves out a portion. This sample carries more than 20,000 clones, 65% to 90% of them seen once, and the ten largest clones take about 30%. CDR3 length equals 14 residues. Unmatched junction bases numbered 6, after V lost 3 bases and J lost 3 bases. Germline CDR1 reads SGHTS; CDR2 reads YDEGEE. The sequencing input was PBMCs. This TCR came from a man aged 55 to 70 with head and neck cancer. The chain has TRBV5-8 and TRBJ2-7; 7 bases fit TRBD1. CDR3 amino acids: CASSYTGTDYEQYF. As DNA, the CDR3 is TGTGCCAGCAGCTATACCGGGACAGACTACGAGCAGTACTTC.